The 10 T cell receptor beta chains in this list originate from one sample, sequenced in a study of cytomegalovirus exposure and HLA in healthy donors. Use of 60 Vbeta and 13 Jbeta primers characterized the PCR. Some clones are missing from TCRdb's copy, which holds only in-frame ones; the method was immunoSEQ multiplex PCR. The sample carries more than 150,000 clones, around 83% recorded once. Sequencing was done on a sample of PBMCs. All receptors come from a girl aged 2 to 9 in good health and CMV-seropositive.

This clone has a handful of counts. V gene TRBV7-2 combines with J gene TRBJ1-1; 8 bases map to TRBD1. Germline V CDR1 and CDR2: SGHTA, FQGNSA. V lost 5 bases to trimming and J lost 7 bases; unmatched junction nucleotides: 6. The CDR3 is 13 residues long. The CDR3 here is CASSRPDRGEAFF. The CDR3 DNA follows: TGTGCCAGCAGCCGGCCTGACAGGGGTGAAGCTTTCTTT.

This clone was observed a few times. The chain joins TRBV6-5 to TRBJ2-3; TRBD1 matches 7 bases. Germline values: CDR1 MNHEY, CDR2 SVGAGI. V was clipped by 9 bases and J by 2 bases; unmatched bases: 11. This CDR3 is built from 15 residues. As DNA, the CDR3 is TGTGCCAGTTCCACCGGACAGGTAACCACAGATACGCAGTATTTT. Amino acids: CASSTGQVTTDTQYF.

CDR3 bases: TGTGCCAGCAGTTTATCAGGGGTAGTCTACGAGCAGTACTTC. Translating gives CASSLSGVVYEQYF. The V and J genes are TRBV27 and TRBJ2-7; D is perhaps TRBD1 (5 bases). This CDR3 contains 14 residues. V lost 0 bases, J lost 3 bases, and 9 bases lay in between. Germline CDR1 MNHEY, CDR2 SMNVEV (reference sequence).

This clone was detected only once. The chain links TRBV30 to TRBJ1-1; 8 bases align to TRBD1. Germline CDR1 and CDR2: GTSNPN and SVGIG (reference sequence). This CDR3 region has 12 residues. The V and J ends lost 4 bases and 4 bases, in that order; junction bases with no gene match: 2. In DNA form, the CDR3 reads TGTGCCTGGACAGGGGGCCTCACTGAAGCTTTCTTT. Translated: CAWTGGLTEAFF.

The V gene is TRBV11-2, the J gene TRBJ2-7; weak D call: TRBD2 (5 bases). Per germline, CDR1 SGHAT and CDR2 FQNNGV. Trimming removed 6 bases at V and 6 bases at J, with 18 bases between. The CDR3 extends over 14 amino acids. The CDR3 DNA reads as TGTGCCAGCAGTTTTTTCCGGGATATTGGCGAGCAGTACTTC. Protein sequence: CASSFFRDIGEQYF.

This clone has a handful of counts. V usage is TRBV5-5 and J usage is TRBJ1-1; D gene ambiguous. The germline gives CDR1 SGHKS, CDR2 YYEKEE (reference sequence). The ends were cut back, 5 bases at V and 5 bases at J, with 16 bases in the middle. CDR3 length: 14 residues. The CDR3 DNA is TGTGCCAGCAGTCCTGACCCAGGAAGGACTGAAGCTTTCTTT. Its protein product is CASSPDPGRTEAFF.

The rearrangement uses TRBV19 and TRBJ1-2, with 10 bases that match TRBD1. Per germline, CDR1 LNHDA and CDR2 SQIVND (reference sequence). The CDR3 extends over 15 amino acids. V was clipped by 5 bases and J by 4 bases; unmatched bases: 7. The CDR3 DNA reads as TGTGCCAGTAGTCCGGGACAGGGGATGAGCTATGGCTACACCTTC. Translating it yields CASSPGQGMSYGYTF.

The chain uses TRBV7-9 and TRBJ2-1, with D perhaps TRBD2 (5 bases). Germline CDR1 SEHNR, CDR2 FQNEAQ (reference sequence). Trimming took off 5 bases at V and 10 bases at J, with 21 bases between the two ends. The CDR3 totals 15 residues. CDR3 sequence reads: CASSIPGIFGNEQFF. DNA for the CDR3: TGTGCCAGCAGCATCCCCGGGATCTTCGGGAACGAGCAGTTCTTC.

The chain links TRBV2 to TRBJ2-7; the D gene is possibly TRBD1 (6 bases). The CDR3 runs 13 residues. V lost 7 bases to trimming and J lost 0 bases, with 10 bases between them. The V gene's germline CDR1 is SNHLY and CDR2 FYNNEI. Here the CDR3 DNA reads TGTGCCAGCATCGGGACATCCTCCTACGAGCAGTACTTC. This sequence encodes CASIGTSSYEQYF.

The rearrangement links TRBV9 to TRBJ2-7; D is unclear. The CDR3 is 16 residues long. The ends were cut back, 0 bases at V and 0 bases at J, with 13 bases in the middle. Germline lookup yields CDR1 SGDLS and CDR2 YYNGEE. CDR3 sequence reads: CASSVDQVSSSYEQYF. The CDR3 DNA sequence: TGTGCCAGCAGCGTAGATCAGGTCTCAAGCTCCTACGAGCAGTACTTC.